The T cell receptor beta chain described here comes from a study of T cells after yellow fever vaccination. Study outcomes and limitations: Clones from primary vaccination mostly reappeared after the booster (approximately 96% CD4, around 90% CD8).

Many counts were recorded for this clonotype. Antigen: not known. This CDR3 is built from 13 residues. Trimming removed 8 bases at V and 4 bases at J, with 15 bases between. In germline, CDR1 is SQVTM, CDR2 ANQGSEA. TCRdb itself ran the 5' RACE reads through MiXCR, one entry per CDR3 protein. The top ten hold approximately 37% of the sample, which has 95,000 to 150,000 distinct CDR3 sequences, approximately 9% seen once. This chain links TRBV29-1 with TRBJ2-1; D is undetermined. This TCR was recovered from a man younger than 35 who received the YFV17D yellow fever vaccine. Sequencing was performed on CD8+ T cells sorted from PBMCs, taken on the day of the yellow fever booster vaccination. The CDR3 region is CSLNPPGYNEQFF. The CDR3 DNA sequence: TGCAGCCTGAACCCCCCCGGGTACAATGAGCAGTTCTTC.